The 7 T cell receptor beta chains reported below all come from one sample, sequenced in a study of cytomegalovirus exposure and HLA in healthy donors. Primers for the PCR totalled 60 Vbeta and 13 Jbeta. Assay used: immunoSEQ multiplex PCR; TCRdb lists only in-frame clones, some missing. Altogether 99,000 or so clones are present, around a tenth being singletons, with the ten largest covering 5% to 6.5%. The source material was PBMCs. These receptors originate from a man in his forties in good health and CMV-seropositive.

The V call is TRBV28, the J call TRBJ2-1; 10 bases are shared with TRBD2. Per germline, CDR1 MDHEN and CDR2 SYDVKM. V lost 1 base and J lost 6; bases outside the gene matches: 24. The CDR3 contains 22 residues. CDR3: CASSLFPRVRASGSGIANEQFF. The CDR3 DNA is TGTGCCAGCAGTTTATTCCCCCGGGTGAGGGCTAGCGGGAGTGGAATTGCCAATGAGCAGTTCTTC.

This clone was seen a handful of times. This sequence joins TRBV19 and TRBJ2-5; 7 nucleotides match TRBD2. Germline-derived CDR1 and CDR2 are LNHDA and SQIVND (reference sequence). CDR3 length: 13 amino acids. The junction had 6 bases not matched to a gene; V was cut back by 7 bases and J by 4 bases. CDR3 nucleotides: TGTGCCAGTAATCAGGGAGGGCTAGAGACCCAGTACTTC. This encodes CASNQGGLETQYF.

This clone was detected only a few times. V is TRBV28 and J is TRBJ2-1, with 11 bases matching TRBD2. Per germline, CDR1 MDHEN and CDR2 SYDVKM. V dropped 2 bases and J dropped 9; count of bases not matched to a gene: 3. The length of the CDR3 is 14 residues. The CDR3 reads CASSLGLAGGEQFF. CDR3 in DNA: TGTGCCAGCAGTTTAGGGCTAGCGGGAGGTGAGCAGTTCTTC.

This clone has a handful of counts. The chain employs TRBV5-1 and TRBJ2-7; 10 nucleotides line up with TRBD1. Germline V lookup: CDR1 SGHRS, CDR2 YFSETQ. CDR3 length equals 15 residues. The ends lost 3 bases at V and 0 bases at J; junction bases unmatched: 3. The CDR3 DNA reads TGCGCCAGCAGCTATGACAGGGGGCCCTCCTACGAGCAGTACTTC. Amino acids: CASSYDRGPSYEQYF.

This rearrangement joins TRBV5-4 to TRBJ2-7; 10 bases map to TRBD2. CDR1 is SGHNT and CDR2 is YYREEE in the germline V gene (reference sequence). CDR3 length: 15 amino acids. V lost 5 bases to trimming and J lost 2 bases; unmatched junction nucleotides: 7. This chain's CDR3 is CASSKTSGPTYEQYF. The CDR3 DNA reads TGTGCCAGCAGTAAGACTAGCGGGCCTACCTACGAGCAGTACTTC.

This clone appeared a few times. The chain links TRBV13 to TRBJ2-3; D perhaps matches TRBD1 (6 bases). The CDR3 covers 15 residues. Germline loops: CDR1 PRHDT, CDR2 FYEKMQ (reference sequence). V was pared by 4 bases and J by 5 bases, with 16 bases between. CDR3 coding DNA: TGTGCCAGCAGCTCCCTTAGAGGGGGTGGAGATACGCAGTATTTT. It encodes CASSSLRGGGDTQYF.

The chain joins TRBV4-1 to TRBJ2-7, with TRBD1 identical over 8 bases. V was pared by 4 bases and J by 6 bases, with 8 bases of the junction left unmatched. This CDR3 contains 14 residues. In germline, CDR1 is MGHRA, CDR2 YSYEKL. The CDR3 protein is CASSPLTGAGEQYF. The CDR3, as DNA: TGCGCCAGCAGCCCATTGACAGGGGCAGGCGAGCAGTACTTC.